Below, 23 T cell receptor beta chains from the same sample are listed, as sequenced in a study of early T cells in non-severe SARS-CoV-2 infection. TCRdb ran MiXCR on the 5' RACE reads and lists one entry per CDR3 protein. The sample lists 25,000 to 35,000 distinct CDR3 sequences; under 6% were seen once. Sequencing was carried out using whole blood. Receptors were obtained from an adult who was a healthcare worker with PCR-confirmed SARS-CoV-2 infection or an uninfected control (not recorded which).

This clonotype came up many times. The chain joins TRBV20-1 to TRBJ2-4; D might be TRBD2 (6 bases). V lost 5 bases to trimming and J lost 5 bases, with 16 bases between them. Germline CDR1 and CDR2: DFQATT and SNEGSKA (reference sequence). The CDR3 has 14 residues. The CDR3 region is CSAGGVGTQNIQYF. The DNA for the CDR3 is TGCAGTGCTGGCGGGGTGGGTACCCAAAACATTCAGTACTTC.

This clonotype was found many times. The chain carries TRBV5-1 and TRBJ2-7; a weak D match, TRBD1 (5 bases). This CDR3 is built from 14 residues. Germline V gene data show CDR1 as SGHRS and CDR2 as YFSETQ. The V end was cut by 9 bases, the J end by 5 bases, with 21 bases between. The CDR3 DNA follows: TGCGCCACCCTACGCCGGCAGGGATTCCACGAGCAGTACTTC. It codes for CATLRRQGFHEQYF.

This clonotype was seen at least ten times. The chain uses TRBV7-9 and TRBJ2-7; the D is unclear. The germline V and J ends were trimmed by 1 base and 6 bases, with 13 bases remaining between them. Germline-derived CDR1 and CDR2 are SEHNR and FQNEAQ (reference sequence). CDR3 size: 14 residues. CDR3 sequence reads: CASSLVTQVTEQYF. As DNA, the CDR3 is TGTGCCAGCAGCTTAGTTACCCAGGTAACCGAGCAGTACTTC. Together with reference TRBV7-9 and TRBJ2-7, the CDR3 gives the full variable domain: DTGVSQNPRHKITKRGQNVTFRCDPISEHNRLYWYRQTLGQGPEFLTYFQNEAQLEKSRLLSDRFSAERPKGSFSTLEIQRTEQGDSAMYLCASSLVTQVTEQYFGPGTRLTVT.

This clonotype was observed a handful of times. The chain carries TRBV28 and TRBJ2-7, with a tentative D call TRBD1 (6 bases). V lost 5 bases to trimming and J lost 12 bases, with 14 bases between them. From germline, CDR1 is MDHEN and CDR2 SYDVKM. This CDR3 is 11 amino acids long. The CDR3 spells CASSHQDSWYF. CDR3 bases: TGTGCCAGCAGTCACCAGGACAGTTGGTACTTC.

There are many counts of this clonotype. The V call is TRBV7-6, the J call TRBJ2-5; 8 bases match TRBD2. The CDR3 runs to 15 residues. J gave up 1 base and V 1 base, and 2 bases lay outside the gene matches. The germline CDR1 and CDR2 sequences are SGHVS and FNYEAQ. CDR3 region: CASSLGTSTQETQYF. CDR3 coding DNA: TGTGCCAGCAGCTTAGGGACTAGCACCCAAGAGACCCAGTACTTC. Complete variable domain (other parts from reference TRBV7-6 and TRBJ2-5): GAGVSQSPRYKVTKRGQDVALRCDPISGHVSLYWYRQALGQGPEFLTYFNYEAQQDKSGLPNDRFSAERPEGSISTLTIQRTEQRDSAMYRCASSLGTSTQETQYFGPGTRLLVL.

This clonotype occurred many times. The rearrangement uses TRBV6-5 and TRBJ2-7, with a tentative D call TRBD2 (6 bases). V lost 11 bases, J lost 2 bases, and 10 bases lay in between. The CDR3 sequence is 11 residues long. Per germline, CDR1 MNHEY and CDR2 SVGAGI. CDR3 sequence (DNA): TGTGCCGCCGGGACTGCCTACGAGCAGTACTTC. It is translated as CAAGTAYEQYF.

This clonotype was observed many times. The V gene is TRBV7-2, the J gene TRBJ2-3; 13 nucleotides align to TRBD2. This CDR3 comprises 18 residues. The V gene end was trimmed by 0 bases and the J gene end by 3 bases; junction bases not matched to a gene: 6. Germline V CDR1 and CDR2: SGHTA, FQGNSA. This CDR3 is CASSLAFTSGRVTDTQYF. The CDR3 DNA reads TGTGCCAGCAGCTTAGCCTTCACTAGCGGGAGGGTTACAGATACGCAGTATTTT.

This clonotype was observed a few times. The chain combines TRBV9 with TRBJ2-3; possible D gene TRBD2, 5 bases. Deletions cut 3 bases from V and 1 base from J, with 15 bases between. The CDR3 covers 16 residues. CDR1 and CDR2 from the germline V gene are SGDLS and YYNGEE. CDR3 region: CASSGGNGVGTDTQYF. As DNA, the CDR3 is TGTGCCAGCAGCGGAGGCAACGGGGTGGGCACAGATACGCAGTATTTT.

This clonotype was counted a few times. The chain couples TRBV20-1 to TRBJ2-5, with no clear D. Germline CDR1 and CDR2: DFQATT and SNEGSKA (reference sequence). Deletions cut 8 bases from V and 4 bases from J, with 8 bases between. The CDR3 totals 10 residues. The CDR3 DNA is TGCAGTTCTTGGGGAGAGACCCAGTACTTC. This codes for CSSWGETQYF.

This clonotype was counted at least ten times. The CDR3 is CASSLFEGRTGELFF. CDR3 nucleotides: TGCGCCAGCAGCTTGTTCGAGGGACGGACCGGGGAGCTGTTTTTT. This chain connects TRBV5-1 to TRBJ2-2; D is tentatively TRBD1 or TRBD2 (5 bases each). Between the trimmed V and J ends, which lost 1 base and 5 bases, there was a span of 12 bases. This CDR3 is built from 15 residues. Germline values: CDR1 SGHRS, CDR2 YFSETQ.

This clonotype was picked up many times. The V call is TRBV12-3 or TRBV12-4, the J call TRBJ2-5; TRBD2 might be the D (5 bases). The CDR3 is 13 amino acids. V lost 4 bases and J lost 9, with 15 bases in between. The CDR3 protein is CASSSKRPGAQYF. The CDR3 nucleotides are TGTGCCAGCAGTTCGAAGCGGCCCGGAGCCCAGTACTTC.

The table lists this clonotype with many counts. The CDR3 region has the DNA TGCGCCAGCAGCTCGTCTTCGGCGGGGGCAGGGGAGACCCAGTACTTC. This sequence encodes CASSSSSAGAGETQYF. The genes are TRBV5-1 and TRBJ2-5; perhaps TRBD2 as D (7 bases). There are 16 residues in the CDR3. Germline V lookup: CDR1 SGHRS, CDR2 YFSETQ. V lost 3 bases to trimming and J lost 5 bases, with 20 bases between them.

This clonotype was seen a few times. Written as DNA, the CDR3 is TGCGCCAGCAGCTTAGCCGACAGGGCCAACAATGAGCAGTTCTTC. Its protein is CASSLADRANNEQFF. The J gene is TRBJ2-1, the V gene TRBV5-1; 7 nucleotides match TRBD1. The V gene's germline CDR1 is SGHRS and CDR2 YFSETQ. V was pared by 2 bases and J by 5 bases, with 7 bases of the junction left unmatched. The CDR3 is made up of 15 amino acids.

This rearrangement joins TRBV7-6 to TRBJ1-2; D possibly corresponds to TRBD1 (6 bases). CDR1 and CDR2 from the germline V gene are SGHVS and FNYEAQ. This CDR3 spans 14 amino acids. Trimming took off 4 bases at V and 5 bases at J, with 14 bases between the two ends. CDR3 sequence (DNA): TGTGCCAGCAGCTCAACAATAGGGGGGTATGGCTACACCTTC. Its protein is CASSSTIGGYGYTF.

This clonotype qualifies as medium-sized. The rearrangement joins TRBV11-2 to TRBJ2-6, with 8 bases that match TRBD1. Germline-derived CDR1 and CDR2 are SGHAT and FQNNGV. J was trimmed by 1 base and V by 5 bases; bases with no gene match: 1. The CDR3 loop spans 15 amino acids. The CDR3 bases are TGTGCCAGCAGCAGGGACAGGTCTGGGGCCAACGTCCTGACTTTC. Translation: CASSRDRSGANVLTF.

The sample holds many counts of this clonotype. The rearrangement uses TRBV5-1 and TRBJ2-1; 7 bases align to TRBD2. Germline V gene sequence: CDR1 SGHRS, CDR2 YFSETQ. This CDR3 has 14 residues. J lost 8 bases, V lost 5 bases, and 10 bases had no gene match. The CDR3 bases are TGCGCCAGCAGATTGCGGGAGCCTCGGGATGAGCAGTTCTTC. Translation: CASRLREPRDEQFF.

This clonotype was recorded many times. This sequence joins TRBV5-5 and TRBJ2-2, with 9 nucleotides matching TRBD2. CDR3 length equals 18 residues. Germline CDR1 reads SGHKS; CDR2 reads YYEKEE (reference sequence). V dropped 4 bases and J dropped 0; count of bases not matched to a gene: 10. In DNA, the CDR3 is TGTGCCAGCAGCCTACGGACTAGCGCGTTCGCGAACACCGGGGAGCTGTTTTTT. The encoded protein is CASSLRTSAFANTGELFF.

The sample holds many counts of this clonotype. The chain links TRBV9 to TRBJ2-4; 9 bases agree with TRBD1. The germline V gene has CDR1 SGDLS and CDR2 YYNGEE. The CDR3 covers 14 residues. Unmatched junction bases numbered 4, after V lost 4 bases and J lost 5 bases. CDR3 in amino acids: CASSRTGDENIQYF. CDR3 in DNA: TGTGCCAGCAGCCGGACAGGGGACGAAAACATTCAGTACTTC. The whole variable domain, filled in from reference TRBV9 and TRBJ2-4, reads DSGVTQTPKHLITATGQRVTLRCSPRSGDLSVYWYQQSLDQGLQFLIQYYNGEERAKGNILERFSAQQFPDLHSELNLSSLELGDSALYFCASSRTGDENIQYFGAGTRLSVL.

This clonotype was detected once. A clone one base away is much larger, so this may be a read error. The chain links TRBV10-1 to TRBJ2-2; D may be TRBD2 (5 bases). Germline V gene sequence: CDR1 WNHNN, CDR2 SYGVQD (reference sequence). This CDR3 region has 13 residues. V lost 11 bases, J lost 2 bases, and 12 bases lay in between. CDR3 nucleotide sequence: TGCGCCTCTCGGAGGCTTAACACCGGGGAGCTGTTTTTT. It specifies CASRRLNTGELFF.

This clonotype has a count of ten or more. The V call is TRBV28, the J call TRBJ2-1; D is unresolved. The germline gives CDR1 MDHEN, CDR2 SYDVKM. This CDR3 is built from 17 residues. V lost 5 bases, J lost 0 bases, and 17 bases lay in between. The CDR3 nucleotides read TGTGCCAGCAGTGACGGGTCCGGAGATATCTCCTACAATGAGCAGTTCTTC. It codes for CASSDGSGDISYNEQFF.

This clonotype was counted many times. The genes are TRBV7-9 and TRBJ2-7; D possibly uses TRBD1 or TRBD2 (5 bases each). This CDR3 is built from 12 residues. The V end was cut by 5 bases, the J end by 5 bases, with 10 bases between. Germline V CDR1 and CDR2: SEHNR, FQNEAQ (reference sequence). Written as DNA, the CDR3 is TGTGCCAGCAGCCAGTTGGGACACGAGCAGTACTTC. The encoded protein is CASSQLGHEQYF.

This clonotype was seen at least ten times. The rearrangement uses TRBV11-1 and TRBJ2-2; D unclear. The CDR3 totals 14 residues. The germline V gene encodes CDR1 SGHAT and CDR2 FQDESV (reference sequence). V was cut by 1 base and J by 9 bases, with 12 bases left in between. The CDR3 sequence is CASSLGQDVRELFF. The CDR3 nucleotides are TGTGCCAGCAGCTTAGGGCAGGACGTCAGGGAGCTGTTTTTT.

The chain is built from TRBV29-1 and TRBJ2-2; 7 bases match TRBD1. The CDR3 spans 14 residues. V gave up 6 bases and J gave up 4 bases; unmatched junction bases: 8. CDR1 is SQVTM, CDR2 ANQGSEA, per germline. The CDR3 spells CSVRDSPSTGELFF. CDR3 nucleotide sequence: TGCAGCGTCCGGGACAGTCCCTCCACCGGGGAGCTGTTTTTT.